The rows below give T cell receptor beta chains drawn from one sample of a study of CD8 T cells in Susac syndrome. MiXCR, applied by TCRdb to the immunoSEQ multiplex PCR reads, yields one record per CDR3 protein. Seen here are 100,000 to 150,000 distinct CDR3 sequences, more than 85% observed once, and the top ten hold roughly 0.32%. The sample was CD8+ T cells from PBMCs. Source of these receptors: a human donor with multiple sclerosis. CDR3s include the opening cysteine and the closing phenylalanine or tryptophan. The order of the fields is D gene, clone size, V gene, J gene, CDR3 protein, CDR3 DNA. D genes are given only for firm matches. Some rows mark clone size as missing; the rest say once, few, many or name a class of expanded clone.

d_gene: -; abundance: -; v_gene: TRBV3-1; j_gene: TRBJ1-5; CDR3aa: CASSQEGFSNQPQHF; CDR3nt: TGTGCCAGCAGCCAAGAGGGTTTTAGCAATCAGCCCCAGCATTTT
d_gene: -; abundance: -; v_gene: TRBV9; j_gene: TRBJ1-4; CDR3aa: CASSVQGLGEKLFF; CDR3nt: TGTGCCAGCAGCGTCCAAGGGCTTGGGGAAAAACTGTTTTTT
d_gene: -; abundance: -; v_gene: TRBV5-1; j_gene: TRBJ2-2; CDR3aa: CASSSTGNTGELFF; CDR3nt: TGCGCCAGCAGCTCGACAGGGAACACCGGGGAGCTGTTTTTT
d_gene: -; abundance: -; v_gene: TRBV6-1; j_gene: TRBJ1-6; CDR3aa: CASSPSRAQNSPLHF; CDR3nt: TGTGCCAGCAGTCCTTCCAGGGCGCAGAATTCACCCCTCCACTTT
d_gene: TRBD1; abundance: -; v_gene: TRBV4-1; j_gene: TRBJ1-2; CDR3aa: CASSQDQQGAYYGYTF; CDR3nt: TGCGCCAGCAGCCAAGATCAACAGGGGGCTTACTATGGCTACACCTTC
d_gene: TRBD2; abundance: -; v_gene: TRBV11-2; j_gene: TRBJ2-5; CDR3aa: CASSPRGGGAETQYF; CDR3nt: TGTGCCAGCAGTCCCCGTGGCGGGGGGGCAGAGACCCAGTACTTC
d_gene: TRBD2; abundance: -; v_gene: TRBV4-1; j_gene: TRBJ2-1; CDR3aa: CASSHPKGLAGVEQFF; CDR3nt: TGCGCCAGCAGCCACCCCAAGGGACTAGCGGGAGTTGAGCAGTTCTTC
d_gene: -; abundance: -; v_gene: TRBV20-1; j_gene: TRBJ2-7; CDR3aa: CSAGGALSVTYEQYF; CDR3nt: TGCAGTGCGGGGGGAGCGTTGTCTGTTACCTACGAGCAGTACTTC
d_gene: -; abundance: once; v_gene: TRBV12-3/TRBV12-4; j_gene: TRBJ2-1; CDR3aa: CASSLVWRGRDDEQFF; CDR3nt: TGTGCCAGCAGTTTAGTATGGCGGGGAAGGGACGATGAGCAGTTCTTC
d_gene: -; abundance: -; v_gene: TRBV27; j_gene: TRBJ2-2; CDR3aa: CASSSPDTVGNTGELFF; CDR3nt: TGTGCCAGCAGTTCCCCCGACACCGTTGGGAACACCGGGGAGCTGTTTTTT
d_gene: TRBD2; abundance: once; v_gene: TRBV5-5; j_gene: TRBJ2-2; CDR3aa: CASSLSGGQYTGELFF; CDR3nt: TGTGCCAGCAGCTTGAGCGGGGGGCAGTACACCGGGGAGCTGTTTTTT
d_gene: TRBD1; abundance: -; v_gene: TRBV27; j_gene: TRBJ1-1; CDR3aa: CASNNRGFGTEAFF; CDR3nt: TGTGCCAGCAACAACAGGGGGTTCGGCACTGAAGCTTTCTTT
d_gene: -; abundance: -; v_gene: TRBV7-9; j_gene: TRBJ1-2; CDR3aa: CASSHEQGDYGYTF; CDR3nt: TGTGCCAGCAGCCATGAACAGGGCGACTATGGCTACACCTTC
d_gene: -; abundance: -; v_gene: TRBV15; j_gene: TRBJ2-5; CDR3aa: CATSRDLGYQETQYF; CDR3nt: TGTGCCACCAGCAGAGATCTTGGGTACCAAGAGACCCAGTACTTC
d_gene: -; abundance: -; v_gene: TRBV11-2; j_gene: TRBJ2-4; CDR3aa: CASSLDWGADIQYF; CDR3nt: TGTGCCAGCAGCTTAGATTGGGGGGCGGACATTCAGTACTTC
d_gene: -; abundance: -; v_gene: TRBV20-1; j_gene: TRBJ1-2; CDR3aa: CSALWAYGYTF; CDR3nt: TGCAGTGCTCTATGGGCCTATGGCTACACCTTC
d_gene: TRBD2; abundance: -; v_gene: TRBV7-9; j_gene: TRBJ2-1; CDR3aa: CASSFSGAPRDEQFF; CDR3nt: TGTGCCAGCAGCTTTAGCGGGGCCCCACGGGATGAGCAGTTCTTC
d_gene: -; abundance: -; v_gene: TRBV27; j_gene: TRBJ2-3; CDR3aa: CATLTGGTDTQYF; CDR3nt: TGTGCCACCCTAACCGGGGGAACAGATACGCAGTATTTT
d_gene: -; abundance: -; v_gene: TRBV21-1; j_gene: TRBJ2-5; CDR3aa: CASSKSLALWYQETQYF; CDR3nt: TGTGCCAGCAGCAAAAGCCTCGCCCTATGGTACCAAGAGACCCAGTACTTC
d_gene: TRBD1; abundance: -; v_gene: TRBV27; j_gene: TRBJ1-2; CDR3aa: CASSRPGQGFYGYTF; CDR3nt: TGTGCCAGCAGTCGCCCGGGACAGGGGTTCTATGGCTACACCTTC
d_gene: -; abundance: -; v_gene: TRBV3-1; j_gene: TRBJ2-2; CDR3aa: CASKTLAGELFF; CDR3nt: TGTGCCAGCAAGACCCTTGCCGGGGAGCTGTTTTTT
d_gene: -; abundance: -; v_gene: TRBV7-9; j_gene: TRBJ1-3; CDR3aa: CASSPRSEPGNTIYF; CDR3nt: TGTGCCAGCAGCCCGAGGTCGGAGCCTGGAAACACCATATATTTT
d_gene: TRBD1; abundance: -; v_gene: TRBV13; j_gene: TRBJ2-5; CDR3aa: CASSGRGRVETQYF; CDR3nt: TGTGCCAGCAGTGGAAGGGGGCGCGTGGAGACCCAGTACTTC
d_gene: TRBD1; abundance: -; v_gene: TRBV30; j_gene: TRBJ1-6; CDR3aa: CAFAGQPYNSPLHF; CDR3nt: TGTGCCTTTGCGGGACAGCCCTATAATTCACCCCTCCACTTT
d_gene: -; abundance: -; v_gene: TRBV9; j_gene: TRBJ2-7; CDR3aa: CASSVGLGGYEQYF; CDR3nt: TGTGCCAGCAGCGTAGGTTTAGGGGGTTACGAGCAGTACTTC
d_gene: -; abundance: -; v_gene: TRBV2; j_gene: TRBJ1-1; CDR3aa: CASSESEAFF; CDR3nt: TGTGCCAGCAGTGAATCTGAAGCTTTCTTT
d_gene: -; abundance: -; v_gene: TRBV12-3/TRBV12-4; j_gene: TRBJ1-4; CDR3aa: CASRLQGMANEKLFF; CDR3nt: TGTGCCAGCAGGCTCCAGGGGATGGCTAATGAAAAACTGTTTTTT
d_gene: -; abundance: -; v_gene: TRBV20-1; j_gene: TRBJ1-1; CDR3aa: CSSYGRGDTEAFF; CDR3nt: TGCAGTTCTTACGGGAGGGGCGACACTGAAGCTTTCTTT
d_gene: -; abundance: -; v_gene: TRBV6-4; j_gene: TRBJ2-1; CDR3aa: CASSVEAGSYNEQFF; CDR3nt: TGTGCCAGCAGTGTGGAAGCGGGCTCCTACAATGAGCAGTTCTTC
d_gene: -; abundance: -; v_gene: TRBV19; j_gene: TRBJ1-1; CDR3aa: CASHKNTEAFF; CDR3nt: TGTGCCAGCCACAAGAACACTGAAGCTTTCTTT
d_gene: TRBD2; abundance: -; v_gene: TRBV7-9; j_gene: TRBJ2-1; CDR3aa: CASSLASGRHNEQFF; CDR3nt: TGTGCCAGCAGCTTAGCTTCCGGGAGGCACAATGAGCAGTTCTTC
d_gene: -; abundance: -; v_gene: TRBV7-9; j_gene: TRBJ1-1; CDR3aa: CASSPRTIRDTEAFF; CDR3nt: TGTGCCAGCAGCCCGCGGACAATCCGGGACACTGAAGCTTTCTTT
d_gene: TRBD2; abundance: few; v_gene: TRBV19; j_gene: TRBJ2-3; CDR3aa: CASSPSGRGDTQYF; CDR3nt: TGTGCCAGTAGTCCTAGCGGGAGGGGAGATACGCAGTATTTT
d_gene: -; abundance: -; v_gene: TRBV12-3/TRBV12-4; j_gene: TRBJ1-2; CDR3aa: CASSLARAYGYTF; CDR3nt: TGTGCCAGCAGTTTGGCCCGGGCATATGGCTACACCTTC
d_gene: -; abundance: -; v_gene: TRBV27; j_gene: TRBJ2-7; CDR3aa: CASSLGPTGTRLGEQYF; CDR3nt: TGTGCCAGCAGTTTAGGCCCCACAGGGACCCGACTCGGCGAGCAGTACTTC
d_gene: -; abundance: -; v_gene: TRBV4-1; j_gene: TRBJ2-1; CDR3aa: CASSHGTDEQFF; CDR3nt: TGCGCCAGCAGCCACGGGACCGATGAGCAGTTCTTC
d_gene: -; abundance: -; v_gene: TRBV18; j_gene: TRBJ1-2; CDR3aa: CASSPLQDYGYTF; CDR3nt: TGTGCCAGCTCACCACTCCAGGACTATGGCTACACCTTC
d_gene: TRBD1; abundance: -; v_gene: TRBV24-1; j_gene: TRBJ2-2; CDR3aa: CATSDPPLGQGNTGELFF; CDR3nt: TGTGCCACCAGTGATCCTCCCTTAGGACAGGGGAACACCGGGGAGCTGTTTTTT
d_gene: -; abundance: -; v_gene: TRBV19; j_gene: TRBJ2-1; CDR3aa: CASSYSSGSYNEQFF; CDR3nt: TGTGCCAGTAGTTACTCAAGCGGCTCCTACAATGAGCAGTTCTTC
d_gene: -; abundance: -; v_gene: TRBV10-3; j_gene: TRBJ1-1; CDR3aa: CAISENTEAFF; CDR3nt: TGTGCCATCAGTGAGAACACTGAAGCTTTCTTT
d_gene: TRBD1; abundance: once; v_gene: TRBV28; j_gene: TRBJ1-1; CDR3aa: CASSSLRRQGTEAFF; CDR3nt: TGTGCCAGCAGTTCTCTCAGGCGACAGGGAACTGAAGCTTTCTTT
d_gene: TRBD2; abundance: -; v_gene: TRBV20-1; j_gene: TRBJ2-7; CDR3aa: CSALQTSGGAYEQYF; CDR3nt: TGCAGTGCTCTCCAGACTAGCGGGGGGGCCTACGAGCAGTACTTC
d_gene: TRBD2; abundance: -; v_gene: TRBV30; j_gene: TRBJ2-1; CDR3aa: CAWSEGLAGYNEQFF; CDR3nt: TGTGCCTGGAGTGAGGGACTAGCGGGCTACAATGAGCAGTTCTTC
d_gene: -; abundance: -; v_gene: TRBV19; j_gene: TRBJ1-5; CDR3aa: CASSIVQASNQPQHF; CDR3nt: TGTGCCAGTAGTATAGTTCAAGCAAGCAATCAGCCCCAGCATTTT
d_gene: -; abundance: -; v_gene: TRBV9; j_gene: TRBJ2-2; CDR3aa: CASSVGTANTGELFF; CDR3nt: TGTGCCAGCAGCGTAGGGACTGCGAACACCGGGGAGCTGTTTTTT
d_gene: -; abundance: once; v_gene: TRBV7-9; j_gene: TRBJ2-1; CDR3aa: CASTNGANYNEQFF; CDR3nt: TGTGCCAGCACCAATGGGGCGAATTACAATGAGCAGTTCTTC
d_gene: -; abundance: -; v_gene: TRBV11-3; j_gene: TRBJ2-1; CDR3aa: CAGNGGEYNEQFF; CDR3nt: TGTGCCGGGAATGGGGGAGAATACAATGAGCAGTTCTTC
d_gene: -; abundance: -; v_gene: TRBV12-3/TRBV12-4; j_gene: TRBJ1-5; CDR3aa: CASSPGRGQPQHF; CDR3nt: TGTGCCAGCAGCCCAGGGAGGGGTCAGCCCCAGCATTTT
d_gene: -; abundance: -; v_gene: TRBV5-4; j_gene: TRBJ2-5; CDR3aa: CASSLTRTEETQYF; CDR3nt: TGTGCCAGCAGCTTAACTAGGACGGAAGAGACCCAGTACTTC
d_gene: -; abundance: -; v_gene: TRBV7-9; j_gene: TRBJ1-2; CDR3aa: CASSLERPSVGGYTF; CDR3nt: TGTGCCAGCAGCTTAGAGCGACCCAGCGTCGGAGGCTACACCTTC
d_gene: -; abundance: -; v_gene: TRBV29-1; j_gene: TRBJ1-5; CDR3aa: CSVIWGRSNQPQHF; CDR3nt: TGCAGCGTTATCTGGGGTAGGAGCAATCAGCCCCAGCATTTT
d_gene: TRBD1; abundance: -; v_gene: TRBV12-3/TRBV12-4; j_gene: TRBJ1-2; CDR3aa: CASSSPGTGPNYGYTF; CDR3nt: TGTGCCAGCAGTTCCCCCGGGACAGGGCCTAACTATGGCTACACCTTC
d_gene: -; abundance: once; v_gene: TRBV2; j_gene: TRBJ2-4; CDR3aa: CASSVPTENIQYF; CDR3nt: TGTGCCAGCAGTGTTCCGACGGAAAACATTCAGTACTTC